This T cell receptor beta chain was identified in a study of CD8+ T cells in alopecia areata. V was clipped by 4 bases and J by 3 bases; unmatched bases: 9. The germline V gene has CDR1 SQVTM and CDR2 ANQGSEA. This CDR3 is 14 amino acids long. Sequencing used cDNA as its template, made by extracting RNA and reverse transcribing it. TCRdb keeps only in-frame clones here, not all; method: immunoSEQ multiplex PCR. Found here are roughly 190,000 clones, roughly 60% of them singletons; the top ten hold approximately 1%. This clone showed up just a few times. Noted treatment: oral pan-JAK inhibitor, 5-10 mg twice daily.

Sequenced material: CD4+ T cells sorted from blood, taken at week 24, from a patient treated with tofacitinib. The rearrangement joins TRBV29-1 to TRBJ2-7, with 7 positions matching TRBD1. The receptor was isolated from a human donor with alopecia areata. The CDR3 is CSVVNARDSYEQYF. The CDR3 region has the DNA TGCAGCGTTGTGAATGCTCGGGACAGCTACGAGCAGTACTTC.